The 14 T cell receptor beta chains listed next were all sequenced from one sample in a study of Ad26.COV2.S vaccination and SARS-CoV-2 variants. Treatment described: about 20 received Ad26.COV2.S at low or high dose, single or two shots; about 5 received placebo; per-sample allocation not given. Vaccine and placebo recipients were sampled on day 63 after the first injection. Sequenced by immunoSEQ multiplex PCR; TCRdb stores in-frame clones only, minus some. This sample has some 320,000 clones, with around four fifths found just once. This material consisted of peripheral blood, taken in a trial of Ad26.COV2.S vaccine versus placebo. The receptors here all came from a person aged 18 to 59 who received the Ad26.COV2.S COVID-19 vaccine or a placebo.

This chain uses TRBV3-1 (or the pseudogene TRBV3-2) with TRBJ2-1, with D tentatively TRBD1 or TRBD2 (5 bases each). With 5 bases removed from V and 12 bases from J, the gap between germline ends came to 29 bases. CDR3 length equals 17 residues. CDR1 and CDR2 from the germline V gene are LGHDT and YNNKEL (reference sequence). The CDR3 region is CASSEYGRGTAGQGQFF. CDR3 bases: TGTGCCAGCAGCGAATACGGTCGGGGCACTGCTGGTCAGGGGCAGTTCTTC.

V is TRBV29-1 and J is TRBJ2-2; D possibly corresponds to TRBD1 (5 bases). This CDR3 comprises 13 residues. Germline V lookup: CDR1 SQVTM, CDR2 ANQGSEA. Trimming removed 4 bases at V and 6 bases at J, with 12 bases between. CDR3 nucleotide sequence: TGCAGCGTTGTTCTGGTCAGGGCCGGGGAGCTGTTTTTT. The encoded protein is CSVVLVRAGELFF.

This clone came up once. The J gene is TRBJ2-1, the V gene TRBV15; no definite D call. This CDR3 contains 16 residues. The germline V and J ends were trimmed by 3 bases and 0 bases, with 12 bases remaining between them. Germline V gene lookup returns CDR1 LNHNV and CDR2 YYDKDF (reference sequence). Here the CDR3 reads CATSRDDASSYNEQFF. CDR3 DNA: TGTGCCACCAGCAGGGATGACGCGAGCTCCTACAATGAGCAGTTCTTC.

The chain recombines TRBV4-1 with TRBJ2-2, with 9 nucleotides matching TRBD2. The germline V gene encodes CDR1 MGHRA and CDR2 YSYEKL. V lost 11 bases and J lost 3; bases outside the gene matches: 19. This CDR3 has 18 amino acids. CDR3 sequence: CAPSHAGGPGRDTGELFF. CDR3 DNA sequence: TGCGCCCCCAGCCACGCGGGGGGGCCGGGTAGGGACACCGGGGAGCTGTTTTTT.

This chain joins TRBV7-6 and TRBJ1-2; D is unclear. The CDR3 is 12 residues long. Germline V gene data show CDR1 as SGHVS and CDR2 as FNYEAQ. Trimming took 5 bases from V and 8 from J, leaving 12 bases between them. CDR3 residues: CASSLDGSGYTF. Written as DNA, the CDR3 is TGTGCCAGCAGCCTGGACGGTTCCGGCTACACCTTC. Full variable domain (rest looked up from reference TRBV7-6 and TRBJ1-2): GAGVSQSPRYKVTKRGQDVALRCDPISGHVSLYWYRQALGQGPEFLTYFNYEAQQDKSGLPNDRFSAERPEGSISTLTIQRTEQRDSAMYRCASSLDGSGYTFGSGTRLTVV.

The gene calls are TRBV9 and TRBJ2-1; 9 bases align to TRBD2. The CDR3 runs 18 residues. V lost 0 bases and J lost 7; bases outside the gene matches: 14. Germline CDR1 and CDR2: SGDLS and YYNGEE. DNA of the CDR3: TGTGCCAGCAGCGTAGGGGGAAATGTGCTAGCGGGAACGAATGAGCAGTTCTTC. Translated, it gives CASSVGGNVLAGTNEQFF. The full variable domain, with the rest looked up from reference TRBV9 and TRBJ2-1, is DSGVTQTPKHLITATGQRVTLRCSPRSGDLSVYWYQQSLDQGLQFLIQYYNGEERAKGNILERFSAQQFPDLHSELNLSSLELGDSALYFCASSVGGNVLAGTNEQFFGPGTRLTVL.

The V and J genes are TRBV2 and TRBJ2-2, with no clear D. Per the germline V gene, CDR1 is SNHLY and CDR2 is FYNNEI. This CDR3 contains 12 residues. The germline V and J ends were trimmed by 7 bases and 3 bases, with 6 bases remaining between them. CDR3 amino acids: CASNRDTGELFF. The CDR3 DNA follows: TGTGCCAGCAATAGGGACACCGGGGAGCTGTTTTTT.

This clone has more than one count but fewer than ten. The chain recombines TRBV5-1 with TRBJ2-7; 16 bases line up with TRBD2. This CDR3 spans 17 amino acids. The germline V gene has CDR1 SGHRS and CDR2 YFSETQ. The V and J ends lost 3 bases and 0 bases, in that order; junction bases with no gene match: 3. Here the CDR3 reads CASSWGLAGGSSYEQYF. As DNA, the CDR3 is TGCGCCAGCAGCTGGGGACTAGCGGGGGGGAGCTCCTACGAGCAGTACTTC.

About this clone: The same CDR3 also results from other DNA sequences found in this sample. The V and J genes are TRBV6-5 and TRBJ1-2; 10 positions match TRBD1. Germline V gives CDR1 MNHEY, CDR2 SVGAGI. This CDR3 spans 13 amino acids. Trimming took 6 bases from V and 7 from J; bases not matched to a gene: 5. CDR3 nucleotide sequence: TGTGCCAGCAGCCTCCGGGACAGGGGTGGCTACACCTTC. This codes for CASSLRDRGGYTF.

This chain joins TRBV20-1 and TRBJ2-2, with a weak D call TRBD1 (5 bases). Germline V CDR1 and CDR2: DFQATT, SNEGSKA (reference sequence). The CDR3 is 14 residues long. V was trimmed by 4 bases and J by 0 bases, leaving 9 bases between them. The DNA for the CDR3 is TGCAGTGCTATTGACAGAGCGAACACCGGGGAGCTGTTTTTT. Its translation: CSAIDRANTGELFF.

This chain joins TRBV19 and TRBJ2-7; TRBD1 agrees at 7 bases. The CDR3 has 16 residues. CDR1 is LNHDA, CDR2 SQIVND, per germline (reference sequence). V was pared by 5 bases and J by 0 bases, with 10 bases of the junction left unmatched. The CDR3 coding sequence is TGTGCCAGTAGTTACACTTCGACAGGGAACTCCTACGAGCAGTACTTC. This gives the protein CASSYTSTGNSYEQYF.

This clone has just a few counts. The chain carries TRBV24-1 and TRBJ1-1, with 9 bases fitting TRBD1. CDR3 length equals 13 residues. Germline V gene sequence: CDR1 KGHDR, CDR2 SFDVKD. V was clipped by 4 bases and J by 9 bases; unmatched bases: 5. CDR3 protein: CATSESGTGKAFF. The CDR3 DNA reads as TGTGCCACCAGTGAATCCGGGACAGGGAAAGCTTTCTTT.

The V and J genes are TRBV12-5 and TRBJ2-6; D uncertain. Germline CDR1 and CDR2: LGHNT and FRNRAP. This CDR3 spans 13 amino acids. V lost 2 bases and J 4 bases, leaving 3 bases between the germline ends. CDR3 DNA sequence: TGTGCTAGTGGTTTGAGAGGGGCCAACGTCCTGACTTTC. Residues: CASGLRGANVLTF.

This rearrangement joins TRBV5-6 to TRBJ2-7; 7 bases are a match to TRBD1. Germline CDR1 reads SGHDT; CDR2 reads YYEEEE. CDR3 length: 15 amino acids. V was pared by 0 bases and J by 6 bases, with 9 bases of the junction left unmatched. The CDR3 DNA follows: TGTGCCAGCAGCTTGGGTCCGGGACAGCCCCGCGAGCAGTACTTC. Protein product: CASSLGPGQPREQYF.